These 14 T cell receptor beta chains were all obtained from the same sample, sequenced in a study of T cells in Graves' hyperthyroidism and ophthalmopathy. RNA transcripts gave rise to amplified TCR beta CDR3 regions. The HTBI primer set drove a first-round RT-PCR of the TCR CDR3. TCRdb ran MiXCR on the multiplex PCR reads and lists one entry per CDR3 protein. The sample shows 600,000 to 700,000 distinct CDR3 sequences, 45% of them seen only once. Source material: peripheral blood or thyroid tissue (not recorded which). These receptors were collected from an adult man with Graves' disease, either hyperthyroidism or ophthalmopathy (not recorded which).

This clonotype was seen repeatedly, ten times or more. V and J are TRBV20-1 and TRBJ1-2; a weak D match, TRBD1 (5 bases). V gave up 0 bases and J gave up 4 bases, with 6 bases separating them. Germline loops: CDR1 DFQATT, CDR2 SNEGSKA (reference sequence). CDR3 length: 12 amino acids. CDR3 nucleotide sequence: TGCAGTGCTAGAGAGGACACCTATGGCTACACCTTC. This encodes CSAREDTYGYTF.

As for this clonotype: A much bigger clone sits one base away, suggesting this may be a read error. V usage is TRBV29-1 and J usage is TRBJ1-2, with TRBD1 matching 10 bases. The CDR3 is made up of 11 amino acids. Germline CDR1 reads SQVTM; CDR2 reads ANQGSEA. The trim removed 6 bases at V and 7 bases at J, leaving 2 bases unmatched. CDR3 sequence (DNA): TGCAGCGTGGACAGGGGGGGTGGCTACACCTTC. Translating it yields CSVDRGGGYTF.

This clonotype was picked up many times. The chain has TRBV20-1 and TRBJ2-7; D not certain. Trimming removed 3 bases at V and 1 base at J, with 7 bases between. CDR3 length: 12 amino acids. In germline, CDR1 is DFQATT, CDR2 SNEGSKA (reference sequence). The CDR3 protein is CSAREGSYEQYF. Here the CDR3 DNA reads TGCAGTGCTAGGGAAGGTTCCTACGAGCAGTACTTC.

This clonotype was recorded a few times. This chain connects TRBV20-1 to TRBJ1-2; no reliable D call. Germline CDR1 is DFQATT and CDR2 is SNEGSKA (reference sequence). V lost 5 bases, J lost 3 bases, and 13 bases lay in between. The CDR3 is made up of 13 amino acids. The CDR3 DNA is TGCAGTGCTTCCCTGGCAGGCGACTATGGCTACACCTTC. It codes for CSASLAGDYGYTF.

This clonotype was detected once. This chain connects TRBV12-3 or TRBV12-4 to TRBJ2-5, with a possible D match to TRBD1 (6 bases). The V end lost 3 bases, the J end lost 5 bases, and 16 bases lay between the germline ends. The CDR3 spans 15 residues. The CDR3 protein is CASSLNTQGTETQYF. DNA of the CDR3: TGTGCCAGCAGTTTGAACACACAGGGAACCGAGACCCAGTACTTC.

This clonotype was counted a few times. This chain connects TRBV25-1 to TRBJ1-1; 10 nucleotides align to TRBD1. In germline, CDR1 is MGHDK, CDR2 SYGVNS. V shed 5 bases, J shed 9 bases, and the junction held 6 bases outside the gene matches. This CDR3 comprises 13 residues. The CDR3 DNA is TGTGCCAGCAGTTTGGCGGACAGGGGGAAAGCTTTCTTT. This encodes CASSLADRGKAFF.

Many counts were recorded for this clonotype. CDR3 nucleotides: TGTGCCATCAGAATGGACACCATATATTTT. Its protein is CAIRMDTIYF. This sequence joins TRBV10-3 and TRBJ1-3; D gene unclear. Trimming cost V 6 bases and J 8 bases, with 5 bases left between them. Germline V lookup: CDR1 ENHRY, CDR2 SYGVKD. The CDR3 loop spans 10 amino acids.

Turning to this clonotype: A read error may explain this, as a much larger clone is one base away. The chain carries TRBV29-1 and TRBJ1-5, with 7 bases matching TRBD1. Germline V gene data show CDR1 as SQVTM and CDR2 as ANQGSEA. This CDR3 region has 13 residues. The V segment lost 7 bases and the J segment 4 bases; nucleotides outside the gene matches: 7. CDR3: CSGTTGLNQPQHF. The CDR3 bases are TGCAGCGGAACGACAGGGTTGAATCAGCCCCAGCATTTT.

This clonotype was picked up a small number of times. V is TRBV6-5 and J is TRBJ2-2; TRBD2 might be the D (6 bases). This CDR3 is 16 amino acids long. V lost 7 bases and J lost 2, with 17 bases in between. Germline V gene lookup returns CDR1 MNHEY and CDR2 SVGAGI. The CDR3 reads CASNPVGGVNTGELFF. The CDR3 DNA follows: TGTGCCAGCAATCCGGTCGGAGGGGTAAACACCGGGGAGCTGTTTTTT.

This chain links TRBV15 with TRBJ1-2; D remains unclear. The CDR3 consists of 14 residues. The germline V gene encodes CDR1 LNHNV and CDR2 YYDKDF (reference sequence). V lost 3 bases and J lost 2, with 10 bases in between. The CDR3 sequence: CATSSEGQNYGYTF. The CDR3 coding sequence is TGTGCCACCAGCAGTGAAGGGCAGAACTATGGCTACACCTTC.

This clonotype has a count of ten or more. This sequence joins TRBV20-1 and TRBJ1-2; 7 bases line up with TRBD1. The CDR3 loop spans 13 amino acids. Unmatched junction bases numbered 3, after V lost 3 bases and J lost 2 bases. CDR1 and CDR2 from the germline V gene are DFQATT and SNEGSKA (reference sequence). The CDR3 DNA is TGCAGTGCTAGGCCGACAGGGAACTATGGCTACACCTTC. It encodes CSARPTGNYGYTF.

V gene TRBV19 combines with J gene TRBJ1-1; D may be TRBD1 (5 bases). Germline CDR1 and CDR2: LNHDA and SQIVND (reference sequence). The CDR3 runs 13 residues. V gave up 7 bases and J gave up 1 base, with 10 bases separating them. The CDR3 DNA reads as TGTGCCAGTACCTCCGGACAGAACACTGAAGCTTTCTTT. Amino acids: CASTSGQNTEAFF.

A few counts support this clonotype. The chain combines TRBV24-1 with TRBJ1-5, with D unresolved. The CDR3 extends over 14 amino acids. V was trimmed by 0 bases and J by 9 bases, leaving 11 bases between them. Germline CDR1 KGHDR, CDR2 SFDVKD. CDR3 amino acids: CATSDLGDFGPQHF. The CDR3 DNA follows: TGTGCCACCAGTGATTTGGGCGATTTTGGGCCCCAGCATTTT.

The chain employs TRBV11-1 and TRBJ1-1; D is uncertain. V gave up 8 bases and J gave up 2 bases, with 12 bases separating them. The CDR3 is 13 residues long. CDR1 is SGHAT, CDR2 FQDESV, per germline (reference sequence). The CDR3 protein is CASGGLGNTEAFF. The CDR3 bases are TGTGCCAGCGGAGGGCTAGGAAACACTGAAGCTTTCTTT.